A single sample is the source of the 12 T cell receptor beta chains below, sequenced in a study of blood T cell repertoires in COVID-19. Libraries were prepared by immunoSEQ multiplex PCR; TCRdb keeps only in-frame clonotypes and omits some of them. The sample shows fewer than 450,000 clones, around 87% of them seen only once. Sequenced: peripheral blood. These receptors originate from a woman in her forties or fifties with COVID-19, enrolled during active disease.

This chain uses TRBV18 with TRBJ2-3; 7 bases are shared with TRBD2. The CDR3 totals 16 residues. After removal of 2 bases from V and 4 bases from J, the junction contained 9 bases not matched to a gene. CDR1 KGHSH and CDR2 LQKENI come from the germline V gene. The CDR3 sequence: CASSPGAGSGADTQYF. The DNA for the CDR3 is TGTGCCAGCTCACCAGGAGCGGGGTCCGGCGCAGATACGCAGTATTTT.

The rearrangement uses TRBV5-1 and TRBJ2-4, with TRBD2 identical over 15 bases. This CDR3 has 20 residues. Germline loops: CDR1 SGHRS, CDR2 YFSETQ. J was trimmed by 1 base and V by 7 bases; bases with no gene match: 15. CDR3 sequence reads: CASSSPGLAGGLRAKNIQYF. CDR3 DNA sequence: TGCGCCAGCTCGTCACCGGGACTAGCGGGAGGCCTCCGGGCCAAAAACATTCAGTACTTC.

CDR3 protein: CASSQVTDSGNTIYF. The CDR3 region has the DNA TGTGCCAGCAGCCAAGTGACAGACTCTGGAAACACCATATATTTT. V is TRBV3-1 (or the pseudogene TRBV3-2) and J is TRBJ1-3, with a possible D match to TRBD1 (5 bases). Germline V lookup: CDR1 LGHDT, CDR2 YNNKEL (reference sequence). The germline V and J ends were trimmed by 1 base and 0 bases, with 7 bases remaining between them. This CDR3 contains 15 residues.

This clone was detected only once. The chain couples TRBV14 to TRBJ1-1; 10 nucleotides match TRBD1. This CDR3 contains 16 residues. J was trimmed by 4 bases and V by 6 bases; bases with no gene match: 11. The V gene's germline CDR1 is SGHDN and CDR2 FVKESK. CDR3 nucleotide sequence: TGTGCCAGCAGGAAACCGGGACAGGGGACATTCACTGAAGCTTTCTTT. Its protein is CASRKPGQGTFTEAFF.

The chain couples TRBV21-1 to TRBJ2-2; the D call of TRBD2 is as the table states it, not checked on the DNA. TRBV21-1 is termed a pseudogene. CDR3 size: 17 residues. CDR3 loop: CASSKALCLESTGELFF. The CDR3 coding sequence is TGTGCCAGCAGCAAAGCGCTTTGTCTAGAGAGCACCGGGGAGCTGTTTTTT.

This chain joins TRBV29-1 and TRBJ2-2; a possible D gene is TRBD2 (6 bases). V lost 7 bases and J lost 2, with 11 bases in between. The CDR3 runs to 13 residues. Germline CDR1 reads SQVTM; CDR2 reads ANQGSEA. The chain's CDR3 is CSATGLNTGELFF. The CDR3 nucleotides are TGCAGCGCCACGGGACTTAACACCGGGGAGCTGTTTTTT.

The rearrangement links TRBV5-1 to TRBJ2-2; 9 bases are a match to TRBD2. V dropped 1 base and J dropped 1; count of bases not matched to a gene: 2. The CDR3 covers 16 residues. CDR1 is SGHRS, CDR2 YFSETQ, per germline. The CDR3: CASSLLSGGNTGELFF. For the CDR3, the DNA is TGCGCCAGCAGCTTGCTTAGCGGGGGGAACACCGGGGAGCTGTTTTTT.

The genes are TRBV6-5 and TRBJ1-1; D is perhaps TRBD1 (5 bases). CDR3 length equals 14 residues. The V gene lost 2 bases and the J gene lost 1 base, with 8 bases spanning the gap. Germline V gene data show CDR1 as MNHEY and CDR2 as SVGAGI. This chain's CDR3 is CASSYARENTEAFF. The CDR3 nucleotides are TGTGCCAGCAGTTACGCCAGGGAGAACACTGAAGCTTTCTTT.

V is TRBV11-3 and J is TRBJ2-1; 9 positions match TRBD1. Germline CDR1 reads SGHNT; CDR2 reads YENEEA. Trimming at V came to 6 bases and at J to 8 bases, leaving 8 bases not matched to a gene. This CDR3 is built from 14 residues. The CDR3 DNA reads TGTGCCAGCAGTTTACAGGGGGCGGGCGATGAGCAGTTCTTC. It is translated as CASSLQGAGDEQFF.

The gene calls are TRBV7-2 and TRBJ1-4; D may be TRBD1 (6 bases). V lost 8 bases and J lost 0, with 16 bases in between. The germline CDR1 and CDR2 sequences are SGHTA and FQGNSA. This CDR3 has 16 amino acids. Here the CDR3 reads CASRSGALATNEKLFF. CDR3 bases: TGTGCCAGCCGGTCAGGGGCGCTAGCAACTAATGAAAAACTGTTTTTT. Complete variable domain (other parts from reference TRBV7-2 and TRBJ1-4): GAGVSQSPSNKVTEKGKDVELRCDPISGHTALYWYRQSLGQGLEFLIYFQGNSAPDKSGLPSDRFSAERTGGSVSTLTIQRTQQEDSAVYLCASRSGALATNEKLFFGSGTQLSVL.

This clone came up once. The chain links TRBV28 to TRBJ2-1, with TRBD2 matching over 11 bases. With 8 bases clipped from V and 8 bases from J, the junction kept 8 bases outside the gene matches. The length of the CDR3 is 14 residues. Germline V gene sequence: CDR1 MDHEN, CDR2 SYDVKM. CDR3 loop: CASFTSGRSDEQFF. CDR3 nucleotide sequence: TGTGCCAGCTTTACTAGCGGGAGATCGGATGAGCAGTTCTTC.

The V gene is TRBV19, the J gene TRBJ2-7; possibly TRBD1 for D (7 bases). The CDR3 sequence is 15 residues long. CDR1 and CDR2 (germline): LNHDA, SQIVND (reference sequence). With 8 bases removed from V and 1 base from J, the gap between germline ends came to 18 bases. The CDR3 sequence is CASARGTVPSYEQYF. CDR3 nucleotide sequence: TGTGCCAGTGCACGGGGGACAGTTCCTTCCTACGAGCAGTACTTC. Supplemented by reference TRBV19 and TRBJ2-7, the full variable domain reads DGGITQSPKYLFRKEGQNVTLSCEQNLNHDAMYWYRQDPGQGLRLIYYSQIVNDFQKGDIAEGYSVSREKKESFPLTVTSAQKNPTAFYLCASARGTVPSYEQYFGPGTRLTVT.